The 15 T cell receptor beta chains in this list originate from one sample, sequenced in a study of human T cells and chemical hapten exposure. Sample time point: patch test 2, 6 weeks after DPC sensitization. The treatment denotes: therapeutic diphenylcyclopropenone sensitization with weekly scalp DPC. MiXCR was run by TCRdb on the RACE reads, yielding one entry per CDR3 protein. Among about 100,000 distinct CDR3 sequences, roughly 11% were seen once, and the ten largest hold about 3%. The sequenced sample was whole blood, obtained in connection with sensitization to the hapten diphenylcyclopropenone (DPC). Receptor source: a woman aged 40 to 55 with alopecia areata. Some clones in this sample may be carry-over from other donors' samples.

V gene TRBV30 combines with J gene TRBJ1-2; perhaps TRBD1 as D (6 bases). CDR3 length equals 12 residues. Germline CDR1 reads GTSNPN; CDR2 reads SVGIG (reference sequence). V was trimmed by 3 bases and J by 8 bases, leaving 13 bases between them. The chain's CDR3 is CAWSQGPGGYTF. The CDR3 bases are TGTGCCTGGAGCCAGGGGCCGGGCGGCTACACCTTC. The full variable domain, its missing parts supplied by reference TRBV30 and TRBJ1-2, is SQTIHQWPATLVQPVGSPLSLECTVEGTSNPNLYWYRQAAGRGLQLLFYSVGIGQISSEVPQNLSASRPQDRQFILSSKKLLLSDSGFYLCAWSQGPGGYTFGSGTRLTVV.

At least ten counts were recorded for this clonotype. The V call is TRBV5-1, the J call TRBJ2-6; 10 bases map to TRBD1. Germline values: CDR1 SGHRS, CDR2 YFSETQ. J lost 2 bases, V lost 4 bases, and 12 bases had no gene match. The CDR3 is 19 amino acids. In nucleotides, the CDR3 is TGCGCCAGCAGCCCAGGGGACAGGGGTGCGATGCCTGGGGCCAACGTCCTGACTTTC. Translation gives CASSPGDRGAMPGANVLTF.

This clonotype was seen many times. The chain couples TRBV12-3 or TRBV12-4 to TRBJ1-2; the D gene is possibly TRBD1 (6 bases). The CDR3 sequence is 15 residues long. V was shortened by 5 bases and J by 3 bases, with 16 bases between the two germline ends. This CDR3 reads CASSPTSDRYYGYTF. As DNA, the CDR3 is TGTGCCAGCAGTCCAACTTCAGACAGGTACTATGGCTACACCTTC.

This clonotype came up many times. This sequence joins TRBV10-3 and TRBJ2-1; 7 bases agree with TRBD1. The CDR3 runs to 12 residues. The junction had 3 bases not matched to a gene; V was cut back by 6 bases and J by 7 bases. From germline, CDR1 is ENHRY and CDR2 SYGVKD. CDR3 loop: CAIRGRGNEQFF. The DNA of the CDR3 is TGTGCCATCAGGGGCAGGGGGAATGAGCAGTTCTTC.

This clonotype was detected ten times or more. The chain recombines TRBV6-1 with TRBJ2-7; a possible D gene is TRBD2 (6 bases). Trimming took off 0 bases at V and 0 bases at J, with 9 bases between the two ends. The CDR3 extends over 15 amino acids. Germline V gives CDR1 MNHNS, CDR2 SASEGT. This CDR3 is CASSEAEGSSYEQYF. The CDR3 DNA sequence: TGTGCCAGCAGTGAAGCGGAGGGGAGCTCCTACGAGCAGTACTTC.

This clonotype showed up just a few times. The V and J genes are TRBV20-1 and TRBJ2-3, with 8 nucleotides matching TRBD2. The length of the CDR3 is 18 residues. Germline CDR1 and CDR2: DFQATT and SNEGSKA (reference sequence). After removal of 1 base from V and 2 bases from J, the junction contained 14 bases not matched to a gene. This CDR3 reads CSARVEPTQAGVTDTQYF. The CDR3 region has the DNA TGCAGTGCTAGAGTTGAGCCGACCCAAGCGGGGGTCACAGATACGCAGTATTTT.

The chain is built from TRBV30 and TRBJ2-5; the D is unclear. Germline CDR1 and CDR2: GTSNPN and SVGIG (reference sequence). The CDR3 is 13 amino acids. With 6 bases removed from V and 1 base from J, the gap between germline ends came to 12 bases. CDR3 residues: CACNSQSQETQYF. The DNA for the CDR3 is TGTGCCTGTAACTCTCAGTCCCAAGAGACCCAGTACTTC. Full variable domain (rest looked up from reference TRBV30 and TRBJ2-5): SQTIHQWPATLVQPVGSPLSLECTVEGTSNPNLYWYRQAAGRGLQLLFYSVGIGQISSEVPQNLSASRPQDRQFILSSKKLLLSDSGFYLCACNSQSQETQYFGPGTRLLVL.

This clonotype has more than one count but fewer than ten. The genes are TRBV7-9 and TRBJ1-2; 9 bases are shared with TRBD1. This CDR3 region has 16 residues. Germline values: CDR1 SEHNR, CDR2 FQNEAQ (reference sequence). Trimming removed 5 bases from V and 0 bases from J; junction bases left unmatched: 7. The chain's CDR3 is CASSQGQGQANYGYTF. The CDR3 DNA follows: TGTGCCAGCAGCCAGGGACAGGGACAAGCTAACTATGGCTACACCTTC.

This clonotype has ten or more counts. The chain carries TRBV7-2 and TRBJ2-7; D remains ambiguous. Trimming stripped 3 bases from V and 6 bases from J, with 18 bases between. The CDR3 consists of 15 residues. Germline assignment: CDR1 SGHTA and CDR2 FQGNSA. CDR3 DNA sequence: TGTGCCAGCAGCTTGGCCCCGCCGGATGGCATCGAGCAGTACTTC. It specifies CASSLAPPDGIEQYF.

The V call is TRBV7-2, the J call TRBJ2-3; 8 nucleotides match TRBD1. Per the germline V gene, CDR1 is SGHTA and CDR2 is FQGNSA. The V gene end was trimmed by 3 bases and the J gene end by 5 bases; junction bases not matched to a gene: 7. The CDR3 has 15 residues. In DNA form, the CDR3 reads TGTGCCAGCAGCTTTAGCGGACAGGGTAAAGATACGCAGTATTTT. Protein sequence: CASSFSGQGKDTQYF. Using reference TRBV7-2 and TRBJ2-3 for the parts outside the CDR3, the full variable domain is GAGVSQSPSNKVTEKGKDVELRCDPISGHTALYWYRQSLGQGLEFLIYFQGNSAPDKSGLPSDRFSAERTGGSVSTLTIQRTQQEDSAVYLCASSFSGQGKDTQYFGPGTRLTVL.

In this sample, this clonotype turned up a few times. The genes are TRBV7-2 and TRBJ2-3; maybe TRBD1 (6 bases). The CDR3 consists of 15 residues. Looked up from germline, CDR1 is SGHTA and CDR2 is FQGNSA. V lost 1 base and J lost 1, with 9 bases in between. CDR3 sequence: CASSLDRQGTDTQYF. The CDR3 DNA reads TGTGCCAGCAGCTTAGACCGACAGGGCACAGATACGCAGTATTTT.

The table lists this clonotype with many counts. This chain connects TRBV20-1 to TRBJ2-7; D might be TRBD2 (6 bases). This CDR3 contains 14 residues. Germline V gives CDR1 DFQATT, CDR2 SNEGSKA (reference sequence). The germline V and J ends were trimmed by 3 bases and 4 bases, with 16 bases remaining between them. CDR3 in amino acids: CSASRRGGLYEQYF. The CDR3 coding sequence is TGCAGTGCTAGTCGGCGGGGAGGATTGTACGAGCAGTACTTC.

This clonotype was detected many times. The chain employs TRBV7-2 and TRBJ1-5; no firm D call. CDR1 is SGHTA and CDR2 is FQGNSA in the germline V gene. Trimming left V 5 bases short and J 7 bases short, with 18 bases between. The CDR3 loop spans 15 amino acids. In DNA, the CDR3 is TGTGCCAGCAGCCAAGATCGATCCCCGACACAGCCCCAGCATTTT. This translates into CASSQDRSPTQPQHF. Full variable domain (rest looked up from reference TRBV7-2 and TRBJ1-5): GAGVSQSPSNKVTEKGKDVELRCDPISGHTALYWYRQSLGQGLEFLIYFQGNSAPDKSGLPSDRFSAERTGGSVSTLTIQRTQQEDSAVYLCASSQDRSPTQPQHFGDGTRLSIL.

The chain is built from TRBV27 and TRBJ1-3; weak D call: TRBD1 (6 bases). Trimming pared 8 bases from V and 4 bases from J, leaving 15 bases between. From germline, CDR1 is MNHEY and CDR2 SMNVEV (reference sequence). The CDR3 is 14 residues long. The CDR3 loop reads CASSPQGWGNTIYF. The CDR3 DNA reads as TGTGCCAGCTCACCACAGGGTTGGGGAAACACCATATATTTT.

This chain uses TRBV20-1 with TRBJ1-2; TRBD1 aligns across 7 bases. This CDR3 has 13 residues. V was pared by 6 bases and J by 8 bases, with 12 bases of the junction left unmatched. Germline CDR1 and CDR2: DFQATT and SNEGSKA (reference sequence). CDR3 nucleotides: TGCAGTGCCACCAGGGGGTCGGTGCACGGCTACACCTTC. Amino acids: CSATRGSVHGYTF.